The present TCR beta chain was sequenced within a study of T-cell memory formation after mild COVID-19. TCRdb recomputed calls from the 5' RACE reads with MiXCR, one row per CDR3 protein. The sample includes 450,000 to 700,000 distinct CDR3 sequences, over 15% seen only once; the top ten take 9.5% to 15%. The length of the CDR3 is 14 residues. Looked up from germline, CDR1 is SNHLY and CDR2 is FYNNEI. With 3 bases removed from V and 4 bases from J, the gap between germline ends came to 11 bases. The sequencing input was PBMCs or a T cell subset sorted from them (not recorded which). The TCR comes from an adult woman who had mild COVID-19 (a few samples of this study predate the infection). Cell type and time point are not known. The J gene is TRBJ2-3, the V gene TRBV2; D is undetermined. CDR3: CASSDEQIPDTQYF. Written as DNA, the CDR3 is TGTGCCAGCAGTGATGAACAGATCCCAGATACGCAGTATTTT.